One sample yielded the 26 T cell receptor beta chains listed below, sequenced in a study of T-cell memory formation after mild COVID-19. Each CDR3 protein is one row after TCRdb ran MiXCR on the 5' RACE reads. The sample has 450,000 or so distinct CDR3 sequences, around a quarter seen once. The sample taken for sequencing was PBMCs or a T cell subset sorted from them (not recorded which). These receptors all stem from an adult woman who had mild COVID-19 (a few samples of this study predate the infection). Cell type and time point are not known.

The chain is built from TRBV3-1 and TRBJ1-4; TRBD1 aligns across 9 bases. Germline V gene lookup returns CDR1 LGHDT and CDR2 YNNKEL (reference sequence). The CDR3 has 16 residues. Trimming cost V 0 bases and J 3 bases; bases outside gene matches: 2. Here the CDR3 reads CASSQDYRGPNEKLFF. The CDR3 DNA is TGTGCCAGCAGCCAAGATTACAGGGGGCCTAATGAAAAACTGTTTTTT.

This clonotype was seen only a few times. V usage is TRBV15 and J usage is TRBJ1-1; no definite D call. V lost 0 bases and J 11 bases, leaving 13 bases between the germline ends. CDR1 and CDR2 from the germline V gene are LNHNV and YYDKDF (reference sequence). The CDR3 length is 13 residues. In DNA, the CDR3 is TGTGCCACCAGCAGAGAGGTGTACGGGGATGCTTTCTTT. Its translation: CATSREVYGDAFF. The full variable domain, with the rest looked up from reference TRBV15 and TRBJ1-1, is DAMVIQNPRYQVTQFGKPVTLSCSQTLNHNVMYWYQQKSSQAPKLLFHYYDKDFNNEADTPDNFQSRRPNTSFCFLDIRSPGLGDTAMYLCATSREVYGDAFFGQGTRLTVV.

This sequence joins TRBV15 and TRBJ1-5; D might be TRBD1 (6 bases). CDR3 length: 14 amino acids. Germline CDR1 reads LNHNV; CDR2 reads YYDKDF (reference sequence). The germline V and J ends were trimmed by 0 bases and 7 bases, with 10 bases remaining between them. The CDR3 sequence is CATSRDRDMQPQHF. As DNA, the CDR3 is TGTGCCACCAGCAGAGACCGGGACATGCAGCCCCAGCATTTT.

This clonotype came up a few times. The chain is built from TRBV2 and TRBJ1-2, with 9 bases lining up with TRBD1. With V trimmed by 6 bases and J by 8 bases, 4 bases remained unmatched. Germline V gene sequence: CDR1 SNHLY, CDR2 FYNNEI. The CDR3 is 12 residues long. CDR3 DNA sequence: TGTGCCAGCAGGGGGACAGGGAGAGGCTACACCTTC. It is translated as CASRGTGRGYTF. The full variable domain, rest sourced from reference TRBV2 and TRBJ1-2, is EPEVTQTPSHQVTQMGQEVILRCVPISNHLYFYWYRQILGQKVEFLVSFYNNEISEKSEIFDDQFSVERPDGSNFTLKIRSTKLEDSAMYFCASRGTGRGYTFGSGTRLTVV.

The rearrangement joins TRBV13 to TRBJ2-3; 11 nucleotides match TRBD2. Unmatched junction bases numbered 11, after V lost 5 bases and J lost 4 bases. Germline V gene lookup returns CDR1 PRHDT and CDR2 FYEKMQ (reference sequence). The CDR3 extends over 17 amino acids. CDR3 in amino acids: CASSDNSGRAWADTQYF. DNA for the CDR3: TGTGCCAGCAGCGATAATAGCGGGAGGGCCTGGGCAGATACGCAGTATTTT.

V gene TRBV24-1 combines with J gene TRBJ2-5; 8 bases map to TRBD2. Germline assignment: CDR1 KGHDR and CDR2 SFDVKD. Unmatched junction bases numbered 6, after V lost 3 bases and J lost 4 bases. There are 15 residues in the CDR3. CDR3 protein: CATSDTAGVGETQYF. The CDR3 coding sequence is TGTGCCACCAGTGATACAGCGGGGGTGGGAGAGACCCAGTACTTC.

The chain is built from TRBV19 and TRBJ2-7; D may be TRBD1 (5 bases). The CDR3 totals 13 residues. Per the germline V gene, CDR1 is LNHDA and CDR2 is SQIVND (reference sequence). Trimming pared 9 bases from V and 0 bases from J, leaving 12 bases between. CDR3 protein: CARPDNSSYEQYF. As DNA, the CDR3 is TGTGCCAGGCCGGACAACAGCTCCTACGAGCAGTACTTC.

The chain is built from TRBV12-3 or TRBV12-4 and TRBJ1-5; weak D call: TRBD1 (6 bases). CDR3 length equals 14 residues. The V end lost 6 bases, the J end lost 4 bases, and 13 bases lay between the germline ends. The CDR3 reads CASSSDRQNQPQHF. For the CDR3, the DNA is TGTGCCAGCAGCTCTGACAGGCAGAATCAGCCCCAGCATTTT.

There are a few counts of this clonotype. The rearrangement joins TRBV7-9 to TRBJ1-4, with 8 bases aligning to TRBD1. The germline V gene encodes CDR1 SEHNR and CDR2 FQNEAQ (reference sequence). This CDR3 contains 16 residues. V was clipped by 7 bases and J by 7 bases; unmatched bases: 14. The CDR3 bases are TGTGCCAGCACCTCTCCTAAAGACAGGGGAAGTGAAAAACTGTTTTTT. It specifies CASTSPKDRGSEKLFF.

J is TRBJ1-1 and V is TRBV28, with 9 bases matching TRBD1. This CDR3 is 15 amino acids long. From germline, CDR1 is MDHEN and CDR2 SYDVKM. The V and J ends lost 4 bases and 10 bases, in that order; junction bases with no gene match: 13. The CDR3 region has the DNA TGTGCCAGCAGTTCTCGACGGGACAGGGACGGGAGAGCTTTCTTT. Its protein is CASSSRRDRDGRAFF.

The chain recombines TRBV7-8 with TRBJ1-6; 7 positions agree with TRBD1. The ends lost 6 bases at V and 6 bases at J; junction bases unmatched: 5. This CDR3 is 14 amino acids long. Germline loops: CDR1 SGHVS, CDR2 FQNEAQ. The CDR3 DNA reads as TGTGCCAGCAGTTGGGGACAGTCTAATTCACCCCTCCACTTT. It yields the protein CASSWGQSNSPLHF.

CDR3 sequence: CASSPLAGGLNEQFF. CDR3 bases: TGTGCCAGCAGTCCCCTAGCGGGGGGGCTCAATGAGCAGTTCTTC. The gene calls are TRBV2 and TRBJ2-1, with TRBD2 matching 12 bases. The CDR3 runs 15 residues. Per the germline V gene, CDR1 is SNHLY and CDR2 is FYNNEI. Trimming took 5 bases from V and 6 from J; bases not matched to a gene: 5.

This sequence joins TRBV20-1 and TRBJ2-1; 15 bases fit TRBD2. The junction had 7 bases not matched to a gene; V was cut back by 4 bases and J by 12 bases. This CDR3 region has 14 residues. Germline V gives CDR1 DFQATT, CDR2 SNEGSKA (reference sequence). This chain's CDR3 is CSATGTSGGILQFF. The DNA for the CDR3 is TGCAGTGCTACCGGGACTAGCGGGGGGATATTGCAGTTCTTC.

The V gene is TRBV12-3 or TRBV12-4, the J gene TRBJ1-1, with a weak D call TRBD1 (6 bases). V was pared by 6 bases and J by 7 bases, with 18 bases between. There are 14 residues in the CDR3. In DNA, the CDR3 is TGTGCCAGCAGACTTACGTCAGGGGTGAGTGAAGCTTTCTTT. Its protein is CASRLTSGVSEAFF.

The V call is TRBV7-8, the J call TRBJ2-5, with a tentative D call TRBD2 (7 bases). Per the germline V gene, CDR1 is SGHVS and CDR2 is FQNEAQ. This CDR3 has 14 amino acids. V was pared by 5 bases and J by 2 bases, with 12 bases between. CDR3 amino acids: CASSGRGPQETQYF. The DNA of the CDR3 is TGTGCCAGCAGCGGGCGGGGGCCGCAAGAGACCCAGTACTTC.

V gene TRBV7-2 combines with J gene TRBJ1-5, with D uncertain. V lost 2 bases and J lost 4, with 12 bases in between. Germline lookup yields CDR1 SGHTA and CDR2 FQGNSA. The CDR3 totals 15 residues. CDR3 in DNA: TGTGCCAGCAGCTTAACGTCTGGAGGTAATCAGCCCCAGCATTTT. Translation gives CASSLTSGGNQPQHF.

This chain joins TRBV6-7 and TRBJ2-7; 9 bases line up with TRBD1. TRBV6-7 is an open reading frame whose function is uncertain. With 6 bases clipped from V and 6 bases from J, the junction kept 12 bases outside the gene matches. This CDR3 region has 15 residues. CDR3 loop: CASSLRTGVPLEQYF. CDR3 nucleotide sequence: TGTGCCAGCAGCTTAAGGACAGGGGTACCTCTCGAGCAGTACTTC.

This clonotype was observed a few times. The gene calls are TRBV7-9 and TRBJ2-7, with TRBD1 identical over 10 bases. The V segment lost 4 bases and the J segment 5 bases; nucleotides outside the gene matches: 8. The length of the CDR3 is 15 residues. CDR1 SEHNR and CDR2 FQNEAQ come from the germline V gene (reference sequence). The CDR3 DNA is TGTGCCAGCAGCTCCGGGACAGGGGAAGGAAACGAGCAGTACTTC. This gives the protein CASSSGTGEGNEQYF.

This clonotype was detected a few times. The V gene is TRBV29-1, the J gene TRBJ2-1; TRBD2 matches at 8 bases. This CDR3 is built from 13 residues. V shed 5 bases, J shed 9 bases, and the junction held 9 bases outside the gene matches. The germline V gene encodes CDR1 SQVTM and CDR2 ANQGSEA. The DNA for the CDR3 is TGCAGCGTTCTCCTAGCGGGTCAGGGTGAGCAGTTCTTC. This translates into CSVLLAGQGEQFF.

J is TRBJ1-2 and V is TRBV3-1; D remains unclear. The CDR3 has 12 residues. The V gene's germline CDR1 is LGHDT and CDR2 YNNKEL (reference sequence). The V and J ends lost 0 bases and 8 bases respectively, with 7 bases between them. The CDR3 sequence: CASSQDGGGYTF. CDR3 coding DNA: TGTGCCAGCAGCCAAGACGGTGGGGGCTACACCTTC.

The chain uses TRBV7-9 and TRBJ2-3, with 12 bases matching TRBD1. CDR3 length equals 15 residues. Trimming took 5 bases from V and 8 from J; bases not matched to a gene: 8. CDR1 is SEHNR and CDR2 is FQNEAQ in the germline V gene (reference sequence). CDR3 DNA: TGTGCCAGCAGCCCCGGGACAGGGGGCAGGGGTACGCAGTATTTT. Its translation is CASSPGTGGRGTQYF.

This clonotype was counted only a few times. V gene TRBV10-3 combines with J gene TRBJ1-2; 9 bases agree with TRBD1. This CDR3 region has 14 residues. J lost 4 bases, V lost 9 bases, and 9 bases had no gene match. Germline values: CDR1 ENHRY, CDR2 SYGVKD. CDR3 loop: CAIWTGESVYGYTF. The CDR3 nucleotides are TGTGCCATTTGGACAGGGGAGAGTGTCTATGGCTACACCTTC.

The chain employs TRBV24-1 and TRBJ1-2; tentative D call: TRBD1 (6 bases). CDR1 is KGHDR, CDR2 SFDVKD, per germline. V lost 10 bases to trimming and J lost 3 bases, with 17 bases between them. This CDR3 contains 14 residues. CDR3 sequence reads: CATSGGHLDYGYTF. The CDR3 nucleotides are TGTGCCACGTCCGGGGGACACCTTGACTATGGCTACACCTTC.

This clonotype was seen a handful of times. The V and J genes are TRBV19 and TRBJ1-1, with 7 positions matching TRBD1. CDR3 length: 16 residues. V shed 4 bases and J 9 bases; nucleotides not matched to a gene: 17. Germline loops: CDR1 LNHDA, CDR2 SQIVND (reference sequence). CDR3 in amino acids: CASSTKLTGSGTQAFF. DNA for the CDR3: TGTGCCAGTAGTACAAAACTGACAGGGAGTGGGACCCAAGCTTTCTTT.

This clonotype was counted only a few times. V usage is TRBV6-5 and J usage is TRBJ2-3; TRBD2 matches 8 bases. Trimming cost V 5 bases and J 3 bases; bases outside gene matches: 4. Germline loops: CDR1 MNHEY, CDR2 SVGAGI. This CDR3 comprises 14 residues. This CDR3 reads CASSPGGRTDTQYF. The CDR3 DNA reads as TGTGCCAGCAGTCCGGGGGGGCGGACAGATACGCAGTATTTT.

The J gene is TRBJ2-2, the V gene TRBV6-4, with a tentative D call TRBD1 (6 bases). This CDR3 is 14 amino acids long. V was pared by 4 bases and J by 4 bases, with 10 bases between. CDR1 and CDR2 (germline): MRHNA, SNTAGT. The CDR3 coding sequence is TGTGCCAGCAGTGCCACAGGGATCACCGGGGAGCTGTTTTTT. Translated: CASSATGITGELFF.